The source of this TCR beta chain is a study of T-cell memory formation after mild COVID-19. Study details: Among the donors, TCR clusters were largely specific to each donor. Study results and limitations: Pre-infection memory harbored some responding clones, suggesting cross-reactive memory joined. From day 15 to 85, contracting clones were balanced between CD4 and CD8, whereas later expanders leaned toward CD4+.

Comments on this clonotype: Its specificity is not known.

The CDR3 length is 13 residues. V lost 5 bases and J lost 1, with 11 bases in between. The germline V gene has CDR1 SQVTM and CDR2 ANQGSEA. TCRdb re-called the 5' RACE reads with MiXCR, one entry per CDR3 protein. This sample yields about 360,000 distinct CDR3 sequences, of which roughly 13% are seen a single time; over 20% belongs to the top ten. The chain employs TRBV29-1 and TRBJ1-1; perhaps TRBD1 as D (6 bases). The sample was PBMCs or a T cell subset sorted from them (not recorded which). This clonotype originated in a man aged 18 to 30 who had mild COVID-19 (a few samples of this study predate the infection). Cell type and time point are not known. CDR3 DNA: TGCAGCGTTAGTACACAGGGGAACACTGAAGCTTTCTTT. Translating gives CSVSTQGNTEAFF.